This T cell receptor (beta chain) was sequenced in a study of OX40 agonist ivuxolimab in advanced cancers. Study-level information: The study gave patients intravenous ivuxolimab at 0.01 to 10 mg/kg every 2 weeks. The group had a mean age of approximately 60 years, ranged from 23 to 79, and was approximately 81% male. Whole-study results and caveats: At 0.1 to 3.0 mg/kg, clonal expansion of CD4+ and CD8+ blood T cells had occurred by week 6.

Remarks on this clone: Its target is unknown.

Sequencing used immunoSEQ multiplex PCR; TCRdb keeps in-frame clones, though not all of them. The data hold about 94,000 clones, with over 75% observed a single time. V gave up 5 bases and J gave up 3 bases, with 8 bases separating them. CDR3 size: 12 residues. CDR1 SQVTM and CDR2 ANQGSEA come from the germline V gene. The sample consisted of CD4+ or CD8+ T cells sorted from blood, taken in a trial of the OX40 agonist ivuxolimab. The chain recombines TRBV29-1 with TRBJ1-5, with a possible D match to TRBD1 (6 bases). The sequence was collected from an adult with an advanced solid tumor such as melanoma, head and neck, liver or kidney cancer. CDR3 nucleotide sequence: TGCAGCGTTTCAGGGGTCAATCAGCCCCAGCATTTT. Its protein is CSVSGVNQPQHF.